This TCR beta chain was observed in a study of T cells in Graves' hyperthyroidism and ophthalmopathy. This clonotype showed up just a few times. V lost 0 bases and J 3 bases, leaving 10 bases between the germline ends. CDR3 size: 14 residues. Germline loops: CDR1 SGDLS, CDR2 YYNGEE. The CDR3 regions of TCR beta were amplified from RNA transcripts. During a first-round RT-PCR of the TCR CDR3, the HTBI primer set was used. TCRdb reprocessed the multiplex PCR reads with MiXCR, giving one entry per CDR3 protein. The table shows 500,000 or so distinct CDR3 sequences, with roughly 16% occurring only once. This receptor was obtained from a woman aged 25 to 39 with Graves' ophthalmopathy. The sample comprised blood. The chain couples TRBV9 to TRBJ2-7, with D perhaps being TRBD1 or TRBD2 (5 bases each). In DNA form, the CDR3 reads TGTGCCAGCAGCGTAGGGGACGGGTACTACGAGCAGTACTTC. Its translation: CASSVGDGYYEQYF.